The T cell receptor (beta chain) under discussion was sequenced for a study of a mutant IDH1 vaccine in newly diagnosed glioma. Across the study: The initiation of vaccination occurred 4-6 weeks after radiotherapy alone, or with temozolomide cycles. Overall study findings and caveats: Vaccine-induced responses were seen in 93.3% of patients, spanning several MHC alleles.

Assay: immunoSEQ multiplex PCR; the TCRdb copy retains only in-frame clones and omits some. The sample has 20,000 or so clones; about four fifths are singletons. Germline V gives CDR1 SGHAT, CDR2 FQNNGV. The CDR3 extends over 16 amino acids. With 1 base removed from V and 6 bases from J, the gap between germline ends came to 13 bases. A note on this clone: Its specificity is unknown.

Documented time point: week 47, end of study. Vaccine doses each comprised 300 ug of mutant IDH1 20-mer peptide, with topical imiquimod. The rearrangement links TRBV11-2 to TRBJ1-6; possibly TRBD1 for D (5 bases). Sequenced here: PBMCs, sampled from a glioma patient whose treatment included an IDH1 peptide vaccine. This TCR came from a man in his forties with glioma. The CDR3 DNA is TGTGCCAGCAGCTTAGCGATCGGGGGAGGTAATTCACCCCTCCACTTT. It translates to CASSLAIGGGNSPLHF.